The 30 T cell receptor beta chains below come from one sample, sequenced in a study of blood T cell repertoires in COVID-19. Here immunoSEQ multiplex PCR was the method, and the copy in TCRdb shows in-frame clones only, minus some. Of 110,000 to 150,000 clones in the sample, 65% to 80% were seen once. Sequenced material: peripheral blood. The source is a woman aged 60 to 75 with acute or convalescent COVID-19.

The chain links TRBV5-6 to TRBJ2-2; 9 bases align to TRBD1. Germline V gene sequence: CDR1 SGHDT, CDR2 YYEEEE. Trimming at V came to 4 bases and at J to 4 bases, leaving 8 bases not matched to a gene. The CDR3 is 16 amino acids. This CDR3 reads CASSGTGMHSTGELFF. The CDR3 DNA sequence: TGTGCCAGCAGCGGGACAGGGATGCATTCCACCGGGGAGCTGTTTTTT. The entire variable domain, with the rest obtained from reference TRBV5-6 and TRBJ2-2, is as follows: DAGVTQSPTHLIKTRGQQVTLRCSPKSGHDTVSWYQQALGQGPQFIFQYYEEEERQRGNFPDRFSGHQFPNYSSELNVNALLLGDSALYLCASSGTGMHSTGELFFGEGSRLTVL.

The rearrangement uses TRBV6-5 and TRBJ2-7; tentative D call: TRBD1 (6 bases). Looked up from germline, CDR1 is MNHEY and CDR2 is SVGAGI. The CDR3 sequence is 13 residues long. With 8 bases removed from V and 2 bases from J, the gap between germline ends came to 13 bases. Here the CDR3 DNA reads TGTGCCAGCTCAAGGACAGCTCCCTACGAGCAGTACTTC. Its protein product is CASSRTAPYEQYF.

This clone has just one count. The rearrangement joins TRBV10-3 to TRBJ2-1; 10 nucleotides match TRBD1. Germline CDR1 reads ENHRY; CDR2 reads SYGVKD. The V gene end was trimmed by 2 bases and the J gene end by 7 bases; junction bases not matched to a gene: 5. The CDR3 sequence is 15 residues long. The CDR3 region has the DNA TGTGCCATCAGTGAGCGTGGACAGGGGGGGAATGAGCAGTTCTTC. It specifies CAISERGQGGNEQFF.

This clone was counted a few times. DNA for the CDR3: TGTGCCTGGAAGATTAGCGGGAGATCTATGGATACGCAGTATTTT. Protein: CAWKISGRSMDTQYF. This chain links TRBV30 with TRBJ2-3, with 9 positions matching TRBD2. The germline gives CDR1 GTSNPN, CDR2 SVGIG (reference sequence). The trim removed 4 bases at V and 6 bases at J, leaving 11 bases unmatched. The CDR3 runs 15 residues.

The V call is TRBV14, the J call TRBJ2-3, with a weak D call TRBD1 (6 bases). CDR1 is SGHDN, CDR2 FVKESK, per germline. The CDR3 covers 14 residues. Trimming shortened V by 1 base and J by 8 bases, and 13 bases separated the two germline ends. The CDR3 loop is CASSQARGRSTQYF. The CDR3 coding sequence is TGTGCCAGCAGCCAAGCCAGGGGTAGGAGTACGCAGTATTTT. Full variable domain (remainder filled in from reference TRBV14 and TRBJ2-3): EAGVTQFPSHSVIEKGQTVTLRCDPISGHDNLYWYRRVMGKEIKFLLHFVKESKQDESGMPNNRFLAERTGGTYSTLKVQPAELEDSGVYFCASSQARGRSTQYFGPGTRLTVL.

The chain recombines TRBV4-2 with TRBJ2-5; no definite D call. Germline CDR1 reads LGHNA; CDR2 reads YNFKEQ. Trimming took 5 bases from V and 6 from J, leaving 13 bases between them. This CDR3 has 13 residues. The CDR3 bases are TGTGCCAGCAGCTCCTCCTATACCCAGACCCAGTACTTC. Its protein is CASSSSYTQTQYF.

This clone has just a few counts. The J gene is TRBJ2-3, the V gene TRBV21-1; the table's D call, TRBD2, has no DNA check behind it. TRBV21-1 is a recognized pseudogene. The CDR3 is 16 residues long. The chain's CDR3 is CASSEGTSGRADTQYF. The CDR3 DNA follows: TGTGCCAGCAGCGAGGGGACTAGCGGGAGGGCAGATACGCAGTATTTT.

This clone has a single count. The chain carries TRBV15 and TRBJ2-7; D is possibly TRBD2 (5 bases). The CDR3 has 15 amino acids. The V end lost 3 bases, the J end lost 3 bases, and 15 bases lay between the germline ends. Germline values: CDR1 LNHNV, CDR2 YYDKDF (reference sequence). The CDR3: CATSRLSRGHYEQYF. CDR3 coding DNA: TGTGCCACCAGCAGGCTATCCCGGGGTCACTACGAGCAGTACTTC.

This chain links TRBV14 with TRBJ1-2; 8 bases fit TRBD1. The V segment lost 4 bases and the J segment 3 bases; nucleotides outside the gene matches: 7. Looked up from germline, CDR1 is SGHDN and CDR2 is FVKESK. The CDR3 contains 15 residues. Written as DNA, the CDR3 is TGTGCCAGCAGCCTTATAGACAGGGGAGACTATGGCTACACCTTC. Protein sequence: CASSLIDRGDYGYTF.

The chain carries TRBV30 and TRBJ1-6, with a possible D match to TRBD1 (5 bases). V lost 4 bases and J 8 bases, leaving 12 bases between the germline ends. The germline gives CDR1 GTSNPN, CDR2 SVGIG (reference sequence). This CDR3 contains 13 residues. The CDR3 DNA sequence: TGTGCCTGGAATGGGGGGTGGGATTCACCCCTCCACTTT. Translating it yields CAWNGGWDSPLHF.

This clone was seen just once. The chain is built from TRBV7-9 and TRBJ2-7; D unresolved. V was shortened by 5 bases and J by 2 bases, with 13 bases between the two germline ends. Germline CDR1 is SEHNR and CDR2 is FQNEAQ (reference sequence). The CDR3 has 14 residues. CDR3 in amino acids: CASSPPEAAYEQYF. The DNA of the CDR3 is TGTGCCAGCAGCCCCCCCGAGGCAGCCTACGAGCAGTACTTC.

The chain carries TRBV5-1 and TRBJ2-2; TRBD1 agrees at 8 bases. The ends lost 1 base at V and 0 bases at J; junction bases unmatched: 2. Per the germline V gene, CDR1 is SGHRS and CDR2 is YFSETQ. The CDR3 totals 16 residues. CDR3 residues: CASSLLTGANTGELFF. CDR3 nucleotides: TGCGCCAGCAGCTTGCTGACAGGGGCGAACACCGGGGAGCTGTTTTTT.

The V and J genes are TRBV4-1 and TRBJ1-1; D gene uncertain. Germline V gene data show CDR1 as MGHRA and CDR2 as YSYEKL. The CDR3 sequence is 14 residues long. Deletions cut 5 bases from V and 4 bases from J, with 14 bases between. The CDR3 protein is CASSGSNYFTEAFF. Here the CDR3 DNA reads TGCGCCAGCAGCGGCAGCAACTATTTCACTGAAGCTTTCTTT.

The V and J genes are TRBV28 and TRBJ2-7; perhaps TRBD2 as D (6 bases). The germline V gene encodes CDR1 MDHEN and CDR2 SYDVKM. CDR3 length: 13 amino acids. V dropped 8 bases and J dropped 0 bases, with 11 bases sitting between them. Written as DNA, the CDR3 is TGTGCCAGCGGAGCGGGCGGCTCCTACGAGCAGTACTTC. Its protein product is CASGAGGSYEQYF.

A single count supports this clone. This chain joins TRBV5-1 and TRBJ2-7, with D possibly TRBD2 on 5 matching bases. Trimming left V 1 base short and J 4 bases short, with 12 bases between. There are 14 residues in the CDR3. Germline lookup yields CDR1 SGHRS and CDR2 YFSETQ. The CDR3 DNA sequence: TGCGCCAGCAGCTTGCGGCTAGCTTCGTACGAGCAGTACTTC. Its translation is CASSLRLASYEQYF.

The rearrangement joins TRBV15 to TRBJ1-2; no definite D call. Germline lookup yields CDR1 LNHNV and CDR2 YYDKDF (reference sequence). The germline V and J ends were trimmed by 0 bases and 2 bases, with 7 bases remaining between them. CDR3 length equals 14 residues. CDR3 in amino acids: CATSRDFLNYGYTF. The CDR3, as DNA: TGTGCCACCAGCAGAGATTTCCTGAACTATGGCTACACCTTC.

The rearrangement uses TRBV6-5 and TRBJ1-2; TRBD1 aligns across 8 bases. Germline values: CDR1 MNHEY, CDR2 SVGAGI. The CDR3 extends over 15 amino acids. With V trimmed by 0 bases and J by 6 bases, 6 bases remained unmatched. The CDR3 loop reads CASSYSSRGLNGYTF. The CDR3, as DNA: TGTGCCAGCAGTTACTCTTCCAGGGGGCTTAATGGCTACACCTTC.

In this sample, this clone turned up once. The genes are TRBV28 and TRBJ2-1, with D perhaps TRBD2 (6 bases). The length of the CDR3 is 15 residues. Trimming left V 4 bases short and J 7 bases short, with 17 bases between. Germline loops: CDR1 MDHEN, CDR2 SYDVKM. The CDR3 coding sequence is TGTGCCAGCAGTTACCCGGGACTCAAGGATAATGAGCAGTTCTTC. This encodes CASSYPGLKDNEQFF.

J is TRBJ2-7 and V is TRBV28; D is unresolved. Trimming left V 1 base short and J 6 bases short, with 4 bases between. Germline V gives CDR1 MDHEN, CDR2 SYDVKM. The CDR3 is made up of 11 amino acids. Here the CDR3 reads CASSLFSEQYF. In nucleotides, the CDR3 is TGTGCCAGCAGTTTATTCTCCGAGCAGTACTTC.

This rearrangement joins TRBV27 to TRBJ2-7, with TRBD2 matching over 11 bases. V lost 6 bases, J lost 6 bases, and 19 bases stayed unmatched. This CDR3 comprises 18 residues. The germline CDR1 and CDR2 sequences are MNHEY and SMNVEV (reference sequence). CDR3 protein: CASSRTGTSGTRTLEQYF. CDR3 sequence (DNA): TGTGCCAGCAGCCGAACTGGGACTAGCGGAACACGGACACTCGAGCAGTACTTC.

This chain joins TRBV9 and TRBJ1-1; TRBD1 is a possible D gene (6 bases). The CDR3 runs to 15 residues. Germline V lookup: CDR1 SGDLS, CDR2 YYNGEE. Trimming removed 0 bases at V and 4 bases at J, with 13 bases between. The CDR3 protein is CASSVGPGGGTEAFF. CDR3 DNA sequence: TGTGCCAGCAGCGTAGGACCGGGAGGGGGCACTGAAGCTTTCTTT.

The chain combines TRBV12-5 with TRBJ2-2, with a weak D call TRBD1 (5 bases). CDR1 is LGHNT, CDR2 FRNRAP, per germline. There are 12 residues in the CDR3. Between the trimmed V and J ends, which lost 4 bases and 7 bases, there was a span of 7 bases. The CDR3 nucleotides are TGTGCTAGTGGTTCAGGGTTCGGGGAGCTGTTTTTT. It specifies CASGSGFGELFF.

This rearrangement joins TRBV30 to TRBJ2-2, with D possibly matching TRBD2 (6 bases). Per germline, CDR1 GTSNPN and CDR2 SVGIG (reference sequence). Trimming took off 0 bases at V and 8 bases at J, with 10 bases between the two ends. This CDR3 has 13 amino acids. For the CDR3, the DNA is TGTGCCTGGAGTGTACGGCGGGGAGGGGAGCTGTTTTTT. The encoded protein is CAWSVRRGGELFF.

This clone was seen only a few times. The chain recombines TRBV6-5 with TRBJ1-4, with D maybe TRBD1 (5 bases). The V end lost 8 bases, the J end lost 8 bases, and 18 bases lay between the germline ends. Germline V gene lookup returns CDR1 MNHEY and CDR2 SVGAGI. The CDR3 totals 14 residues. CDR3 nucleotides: TGTGCCAGCGGAAGTGGAGGGACGGGGGAAAAACTGTTTTTT. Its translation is CASGSGGTGEKLFF.

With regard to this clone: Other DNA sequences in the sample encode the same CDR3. CDR3 residues: CASSRDTSYEQYF. CDR3 bases: TGCGCCAGCAGCCGGGACACCTCCTACGAGCAGTACTTC. The chain links TRBV5-1 to TRBJ2-7; D may be TRBD1 (6 bases). The germline CDR1 and CDR2 sequences are SGHRS and YFSETQ. Trimming took off 4 bases at V and 0 bases at J, with 8 bases between the two ends. The CDR3 is 13 residues long.

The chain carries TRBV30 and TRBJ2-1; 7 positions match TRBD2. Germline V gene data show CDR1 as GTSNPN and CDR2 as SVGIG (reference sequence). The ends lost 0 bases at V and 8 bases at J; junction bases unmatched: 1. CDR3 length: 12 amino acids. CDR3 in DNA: TGTGCCTGGAGTGTAGCGGGACATGAGCAGTTCTTC. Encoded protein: CAWSVAGHEQFF. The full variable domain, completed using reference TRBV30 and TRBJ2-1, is SQTIHQWPATLVQPVGSPLSLECTVEGTSNPNLYWYRQAAGRGLQLLFYSVGIGQISSEVPQNLSASRPQDRQFILSSKKLLLSDSGFYLCAWSVAGHEQFFGPGTRLTVL.

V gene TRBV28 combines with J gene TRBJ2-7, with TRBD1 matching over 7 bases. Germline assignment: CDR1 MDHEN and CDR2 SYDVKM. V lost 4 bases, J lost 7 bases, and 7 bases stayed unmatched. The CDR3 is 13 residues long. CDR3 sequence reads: CASSYRGKVEQYF. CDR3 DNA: TGTGCCAGCAGTTACAGGGGAAAGGTGGAGCAGTACTTC.

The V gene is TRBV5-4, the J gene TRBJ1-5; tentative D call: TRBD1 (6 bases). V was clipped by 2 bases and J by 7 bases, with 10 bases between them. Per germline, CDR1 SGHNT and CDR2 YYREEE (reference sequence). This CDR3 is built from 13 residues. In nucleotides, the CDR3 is TGTGCCAGCAGCTTCCAGGGACAACAGCCCCAGCATTTT. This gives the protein CASSFQGQQPQHF. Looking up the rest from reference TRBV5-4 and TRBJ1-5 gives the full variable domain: ETGVTQSPTHLIKTRGQQVTLRCSSQSGHNTVSWYQQALGQGPQFIFQYYREEENGRGNFPPRFSGLQFPNYSSELNVNALELDDSALYLCASSFQGQQPQHFGDGTRLSIL.

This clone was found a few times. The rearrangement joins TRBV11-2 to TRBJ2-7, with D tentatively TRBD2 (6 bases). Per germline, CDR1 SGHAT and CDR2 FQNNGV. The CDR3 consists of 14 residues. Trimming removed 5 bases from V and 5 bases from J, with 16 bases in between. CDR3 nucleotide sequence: TGTGCCAGCAGCCCTATCCCGGGGGTGGACGAGCAGTACTTC. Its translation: CASSPIPGVDEQYF.

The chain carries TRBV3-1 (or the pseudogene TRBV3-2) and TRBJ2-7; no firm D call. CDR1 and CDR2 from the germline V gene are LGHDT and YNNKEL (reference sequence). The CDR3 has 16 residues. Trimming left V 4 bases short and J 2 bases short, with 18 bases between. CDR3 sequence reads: CASSPYGPLPTYEQYF. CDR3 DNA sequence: TGTGCCAGCAGCCCTTATGGGCCTCTGCCTACCTACGAGCAGTACTTC.